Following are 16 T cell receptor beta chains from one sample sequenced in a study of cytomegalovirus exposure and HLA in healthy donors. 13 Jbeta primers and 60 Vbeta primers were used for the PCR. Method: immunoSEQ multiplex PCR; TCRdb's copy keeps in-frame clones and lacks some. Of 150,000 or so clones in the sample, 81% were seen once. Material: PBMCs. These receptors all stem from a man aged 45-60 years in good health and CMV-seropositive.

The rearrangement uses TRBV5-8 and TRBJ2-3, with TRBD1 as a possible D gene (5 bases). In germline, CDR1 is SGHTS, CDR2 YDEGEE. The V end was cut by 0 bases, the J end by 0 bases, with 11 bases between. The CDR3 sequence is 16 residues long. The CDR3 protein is CASSLGRTRSTDTQYF. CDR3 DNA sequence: TGTGCCAGCAGCTTGGGCCGGACACGAAGCACAGATACGCAGTATTTT. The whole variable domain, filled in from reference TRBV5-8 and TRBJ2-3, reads EAGVTQSPTHLIKTRGQQATLRCSPISGHTSVYWYQQALGLGLQFLLWYDEGEERNRGNFPPRFSGRQFPNYSSELNVNALELEDSALYLCASSLGRTRSTDTQYFGPGTRLTVL.

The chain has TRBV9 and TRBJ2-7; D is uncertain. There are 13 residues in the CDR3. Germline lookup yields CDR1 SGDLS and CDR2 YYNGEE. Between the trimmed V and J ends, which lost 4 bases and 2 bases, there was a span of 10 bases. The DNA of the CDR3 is TGTGCCAGCAGCCCAGGTGGGCCCTACGAGCAGTACTTC. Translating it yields CASSPGGPYEQYF.

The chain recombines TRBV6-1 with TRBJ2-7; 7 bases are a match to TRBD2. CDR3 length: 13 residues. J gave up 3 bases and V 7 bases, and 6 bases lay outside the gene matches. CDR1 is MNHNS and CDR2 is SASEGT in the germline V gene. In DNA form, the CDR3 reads TGTGCCAGCACGGGCGGGGGTCGCTACGAGCAGTACTTC. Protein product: CASTGGGRYEQYF.

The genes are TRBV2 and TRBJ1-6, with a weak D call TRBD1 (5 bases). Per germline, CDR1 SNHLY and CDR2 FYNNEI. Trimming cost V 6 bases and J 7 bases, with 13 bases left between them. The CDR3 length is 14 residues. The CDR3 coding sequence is TGTGCCAGCAGACCCAGGGCGACGAATTCACCCCTCCACTTT. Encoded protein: CASRPRATNSPLHF. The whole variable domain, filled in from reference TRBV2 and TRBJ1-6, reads EPEVTQTPSHQVTQMGQEVILRCVPISNHLYFYWYRQILGQKVEFLVSFYNNEISEKSEIFDDQFSVERPDGSNFTLKIRSTKLEDSAMYFCASRPRATNSPLHFGNGTRLTVT.

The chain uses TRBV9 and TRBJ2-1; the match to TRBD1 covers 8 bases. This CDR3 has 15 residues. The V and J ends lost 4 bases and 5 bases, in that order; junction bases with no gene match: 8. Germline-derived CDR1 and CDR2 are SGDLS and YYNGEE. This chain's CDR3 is CASSPIVTGDNEQFF. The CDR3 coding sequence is TGTGCCAGCAGCCCTATCGTGACAGGGGACAATGAGCAGTTCTTC.

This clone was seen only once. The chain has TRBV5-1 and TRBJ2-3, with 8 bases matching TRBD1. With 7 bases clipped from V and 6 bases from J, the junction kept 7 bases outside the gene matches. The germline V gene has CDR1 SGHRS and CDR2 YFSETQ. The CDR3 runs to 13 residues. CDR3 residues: CASRTGPRDTQYF. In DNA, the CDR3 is TGCGCCAGCCGGACAGGGCCCAGGGATACGCAGTATTTT.

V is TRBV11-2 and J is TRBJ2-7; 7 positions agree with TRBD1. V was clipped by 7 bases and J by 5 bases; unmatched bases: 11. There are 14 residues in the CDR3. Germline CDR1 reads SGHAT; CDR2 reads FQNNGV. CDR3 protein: CASTPTGNFDEQYF. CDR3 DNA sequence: TGTGCCAGCACCCCGACAGGGAATTTCGACGAGCAGTACTTC.

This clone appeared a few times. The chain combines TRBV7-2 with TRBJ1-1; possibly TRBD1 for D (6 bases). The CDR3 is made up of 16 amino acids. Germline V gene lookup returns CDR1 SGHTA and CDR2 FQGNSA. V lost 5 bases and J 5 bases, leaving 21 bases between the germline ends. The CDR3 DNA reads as TGTGCCAGCAGCCGGGGGGGGGCTTTAAGTGGGACTGAAGCTTTCTTT. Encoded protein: CASSRGGALSGTEAFF.

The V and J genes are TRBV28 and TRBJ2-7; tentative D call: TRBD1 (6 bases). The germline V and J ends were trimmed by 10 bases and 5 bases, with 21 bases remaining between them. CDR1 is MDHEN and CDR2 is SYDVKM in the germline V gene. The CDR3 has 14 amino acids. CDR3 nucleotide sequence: TGTGCCACCCGAGGAGTACAGGGAGTTGACGAGCAGTACTTC. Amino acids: CATRGVQGVDEQYF.

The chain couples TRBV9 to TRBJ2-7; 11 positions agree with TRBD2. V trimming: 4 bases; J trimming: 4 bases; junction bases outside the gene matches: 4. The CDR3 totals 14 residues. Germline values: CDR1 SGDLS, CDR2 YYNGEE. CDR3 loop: CASSSGTSGYEQYF. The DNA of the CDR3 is TGTGCCAGCAGCTCAGGGACTAGCGGTTACGAGCAGTACTTC. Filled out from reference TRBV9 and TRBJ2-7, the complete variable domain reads DSGVTQTPKHLITATGQRVTLRCSPRSGDLSVYWYQQSLDQGLQFLIQYYNGEERAKGNILERFSAQQFPDLHSELNLSSLELGDSALYFCASSSGTSGYEQYFGPGTRLTVT.

The DNA for the CDR3 is TGTGCCAGCAGCCCCCTTGTTTATCAGCCCCAGCATTTT. Its protein is CASSPLVYQPQHF. This chain connects TRBV28 to TRBJ1-5; no clear D gene. Trimming shortened V by 6 bases and J by 5 bases, and 11 bases separated the two germline ends. Germline V lookup: CDR1 MDHEN, CDR2 SYDVKM. The CDR3 has 13 residues.

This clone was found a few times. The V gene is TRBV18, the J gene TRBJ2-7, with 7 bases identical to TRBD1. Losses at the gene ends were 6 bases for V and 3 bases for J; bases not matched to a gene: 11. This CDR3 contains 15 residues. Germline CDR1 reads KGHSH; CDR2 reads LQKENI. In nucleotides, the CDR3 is TGTGCCAGCTCTCTAAGGGGGCAGGCGAACTACGAGCAGTACTTC. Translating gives CASSLRGQANYEQYF.

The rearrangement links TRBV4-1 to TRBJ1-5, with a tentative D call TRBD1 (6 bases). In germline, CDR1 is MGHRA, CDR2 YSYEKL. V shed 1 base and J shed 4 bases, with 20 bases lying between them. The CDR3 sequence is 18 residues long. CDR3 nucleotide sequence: TGCGCCAGCAGCCAAGGACGCCATACAGGGCGAGGGAATCAGCCCCAGCATTTT. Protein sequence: CASSQGRHTGRGNQPQHF.

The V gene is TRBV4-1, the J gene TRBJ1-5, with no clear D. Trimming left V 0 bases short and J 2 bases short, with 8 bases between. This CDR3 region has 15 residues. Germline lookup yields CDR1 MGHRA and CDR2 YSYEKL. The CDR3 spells CASSQEAPRNQPQHF. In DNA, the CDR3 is TGCGCCAGCAGCCAAGAGGCTCCCCGCAATCAGCCCCAGCATTTT.

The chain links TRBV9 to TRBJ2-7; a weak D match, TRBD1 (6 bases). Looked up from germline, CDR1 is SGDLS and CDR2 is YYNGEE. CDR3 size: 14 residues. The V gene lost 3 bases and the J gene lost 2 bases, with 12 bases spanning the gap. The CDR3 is CASSDRDNPYEQYF. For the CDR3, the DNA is TGTGCCAGCAGCGACCGGGACAACCCCTACGAGCAGTACTTC.

This CDR3 is CAWSREAYEQYF. For the CDR3, the DNA is TGTGCCTGGAGTCGGGAGGCGTACGAGCAGTACTTC. The chain joins TRBV30 to TRBJ2-7; 7 bases line up with TRBD2. Germline V CDR1 and CDR2: GTSNPN, SVGIG (reference sequence). There are 12 residues in the CDR3. V was pared by 2 bases and J by 4 bases, with 2 bases of the junction left unmatched.